The 23 T cell receptor beta chains in this list originate from one sample, sequenced in a study of blood T cell repertoires in COVID-19. The data were produced by immunoSEQ multiplex PCR, yet TCRdb's version contains in-frame clones alone and is incomplete. Of about half a million clones in the sample, around 85% were seen once. Sequenced input: peripheral blood. The receptors were sampled from a human donor in a cohort sampled during active COVID-19.

The DNA for the CDR3 is TGTGCCAGCAGTTACGAGGAAAAACTGTTTTTT. It specifies CASSYEEKLFF. The chain couples TRBV6-5 to TRBJ1-4; D remains unclear. Germline V gives CDR1 MNHEY, CDR2 SVGAGI. V was shortened by 2 bases and J by 8 bases, with 3 bases between the two germline ends. This CDR3 is built from 11 residues.

The chain is built from TRBV7-2 and TRBJ2-5; D is perhaps TRBD2 (5 bases). Germline values: CDR1 SGHTA, CDR2 FQGNSA. The CDR3 is 15 amino acids. V lost 5 bases to trimming and J lost 1 base, with 14 bases between them. CDR3 sequence (DNA): TGTGCCAGCAGCCTTTGGACTGTATCCCAAGAGACCCAGTACTTC. This codes for CASSLWTVSQETQYF.

The chain carries TRBV7-3 and TRBJ2-7; 10 bases are shared with TRBD1. Germline lookup yields CDR1 SGHTA and CDR2 FQGTGA. The CDR3 totals 16 residues. With V trimmed by 0 bases and J by 0 bases, 2 bases remained unmatched. The CDR3 here is CASSLTGQGSSYEQYF. The CDR3 bases are TGTGCCAGCAGCTTAACGGGACAGGGGAGCTCCTACGAGCAGTACTTC.

This chain links TRBV29-1 with TRBJ2-1, with TRBD2 identical over 8 bases. After removal of 7 bases from V and 7 bases from J, the junction contained 9 bases not matched to a gene. The CDR3 is 13 residues long. From germline, CDR1 is SQVTM and CDR2 ANQGSEA. The CDR3 sequence is CSGESGSINEQFF. CDR3 sequence (DNA): TGCAGCGGGGAGAGCGGGAGTATTAATGAGCAGTTCTTC.

This clone was recorded a few times. The chain carries TRBV27 and TRBJ1-6, with TRBD1 identical over 9 bases. V lost 2 bases, J lost 4 bases, and 3 bases stayed unmatched. The CDR3 loop spans 16 amino acids. CDR1 is MNHEY and CDR2 is SMNVEV in the germline V gene (reference sequence). In nucleotides, the CDR3 is TGTGCCAGCAGTTTAGGACAGGGGTTTTATAATTCACCCCTCCACTTT. Amino acid sequence: CASSLGQGFYNSPLHF.

The CDR3 loop is CASSAGTLYEQYF. In DNA, the CDR3 is TGTGCCAGCAGTGCAGGAACCCTCTACGAGCAGTACTTC. This chain joins TRBV2 and TRBJ2-7, with D uncertain. This CDR3 contains 13 residues. Trimming removed 4 bases at V and 3 bases at J, with 10 bases between. Germline-derived CDR1 and CDR2 are SNHLY and FYNNEI. The full variable domain, completed using reference TRBV2 and TRBJ2-7, is EPEVTQTPSHQVTQMGQEVILRCVPISNHLYFYWYRQILGQKVEFLVSFYNNEISEKSEIFDDQFSVERPDGSNFTLKIRSTKLEDSAMYFCASSAGTLYEQYFGPGTRLTVT.

The chain uses TRBV5-8 and TRBJ2-7; no reliable D call. The germline gives CDR1 SGHTS, CDR2 YDEGEE. V was cut by 1 base and J by 2 bases, with 10 bases left in between. The CDR3 totals 14 residues. CDR3 in amino acids: CASSLYRIPYEQYF. The CDR3 region has the DNA TGTGCCAGCAGCTTGTATAGAATCCCCTACGAGCAGTACTTC.

This chain joins TRBV19 and TRBJ2-7, with TRBD1 identical over 8 bases. The CDR3 contains 13 residues. Unmatched junction bases numbered 10, after V lost 8 bases and J lost 7 bases. Germline CDR1 and CDR2: LNHDA and SQIVND (reference sequence). The CDR3 loop reads CASGQGFSTEQYF. DNA for the CDR3: TGTGCCAGTGGACAGGGTTTTTCAACGGAGCAGTACTTC.

The rearrangement links TRBV7-9 to TRBJ1-2; no clear D. This CDR3 is 13 amino acids long. The V gene lost 3 bases and the J gene lost 5 bases, with 10 bases spanning the gap. In germline, CDR1 is SEHNR, CDR2 FQNEAQ (reference sequence). The DNA of the CDR3 is TGTGCCAGCAGCTTCGGGTCCGTTTATGGCTACACCTTC. It translates to CASSFGSVYGYTF.

The CDR3 reads CASTRGRSNQPQHF. The CDR3 nucleotides read TGTGCCAGCACTCGCGGCCGTAGCAATCAGCCCCAGCATTTT. The rearrangement links TRBV28 to TRBJ1-5; no definite D call. CDR1 is MDHEN and CDR2 is SYDVKM in the germline V gene. The ends were cut back, 7 bases at V and 0 bases at J, with 10 bases in the middle. This CDR3 is 14 amino acids long.

This chain uses TRBV18 with TRBJ2-2; the match to TRBD1 covers 7 bases. The V and J ends lost 2 bases and 5 bases, in that order; junction bases with no gene match: 5. The CDR3 runs 15 residues. The germline gives CDR1 KGHSH, CDR2 LQKENI. The CDR3 DNA sequence: TGTGCCAGCTCACCAACAGGGGAAGATACCGGGGAGCTGTTTTTT. Its translation is CASSPTGEDTGELFF.

This rearrangement joins TRBV6-4 to TRBJ1-1; 12 bases line up with TRBD1. CDR1 is MRHNA and CDR2 is SNTAGT in the germline V gene. The CDR3 covers 17 residues. Trimming took 6 bases from V and 1 from J; bases not matched to a gene: 9. The CDR3: CASRRGPGQGANTEAFF. In DNA, the CDR3 is TGTGCCAGCAGAAGGGGACCGGGACAGGGGGCGAACACTGAAGCTTTCTTT.

This chain connects TRBV5-4 to TRBJ2-3; 11 bases are a match to TRBD2. Germline V gene sequence: CDR1 SGHNT, CDR2 YYREEE (reference sequence). This CDR3 has 16 residues. Germline trimming cut 4 bases from V and 0 bases from J; bases unmatched to any gene: 4. The CDR3 sequence: CASSIRLAGSTDTQYF. The CDR3 bases are TGTGCCAGCAGCATACGACTAGCGGGGAGCACAGATACGCAGTATTTT.

As to this clone: Other DNA sequences in this specimen translate into the identical CDR3. The V call is TRBV30, the J call TRBJ2-7, with 9 bases that match TRBD1. The V gene end was trimmed by 0 bases and the J gene end by 3 bases; junction bases not matched to a gene: 6. This CDR3 has 15 residues. Germline lookup yields CDR1 GTSNPN and CDR2 SVGIG (reference sequence). The CDR3 nucleotides are TGTGCCTGGAGTGTCTCGGGACAGGGTTTCTACGAGCAGTACTTC. It specifies CAWSVSGQGFYEQYF.

A few counts support this clone. The rearrangement joins TRBV6-1 to TRBJ1-1, with D possibly being TRBD1 (6 bases). CDR1 and CDR2 (germline): MNHNS, SASEGT. Trimming shortened V by 3 bases and J by 5 bases, and 13 bases separated the two germline ends. The CDR3 has 14 residues. CDR3: CASSEFRGGTEAFF. The DNA of the CDR3 is TGTGCCAGCAGTGAGTTCAGGGGTGGGACTGAAGCTTTCTTT.

About this clone: Its ends do not fully match the called genes, so a read error is possible. The V call is TRBV7-7, the J call TRBJ1-3, with TRBD1 as a possible D gene (5 bases). CDR3 length equals 15 residues. CDR1 is SSHAT, CDR2 FNYEAQ, per germline (reference sequence). The CDR3 loop reads CASSPGGVSGNTIYF. The DNA of the CDR3 is TGTGCTAGCAGCCCCGGAGGGGTATCTGGAAACACCATATATTTT.

CDR3 residues: CASSPAPGQGNSPLHF. CDR3 nucleotides: TGTGCCAGCAGCCCCGCCCCGGGACAGGGGAATTCACCCCTCCACTTT. V is TRBV3-1 (or the pseudogene TRBV3-2) and J is TRBJ1-6; TRBD1 agrees at 10 bases. Trimming cost V 4 bases and J 7 bases; bases outside gene matches: 7. Germline CDR1 LGHDT, CDR2 YNNKEL (reference sequence). The CDR3 length is 16 residues.

This rearrangement joins TRBV7-9 to TRBJ1-1; the match to TRBD1 covers 8 bases. V trimming: 2 bases; J trimming: 8 bases; junction bases outside the gene matches: 4. Germline V lookup: CDR1 SEHNR, CDR2 FQNEAQ (reference sequence). The CDR3 covers 13 residues. Here the CDR3 reads CASSLRRDREAFF. The CDR3 DNA reads as TGTGCCAGCAGCTTAAGACGGGACAGGGAAGCTTTCTTT.

The J gene is TRBJ2-7, the V gene TRBV5-4, with D uncertain. The CDR3 sequence is 14 residues long. The germline V gene encodes CDR1 SGHNT and CDR2 YYREEE (reference sequence). The ends were cut back, 0 bases at V and 5 bases at J, with 12 bases in the middle. CDR3 nucleotides: TGTGCCAGCAGCTTGGTTACGGTTATCAACGAGCAGTACTTC. Its protein is CASSLVTVINEQYF. The full variable domain, in which reference TRBV5-4 and TRBJ2-7 provide the parts outside the CDR3, is ETGVTQSPTHLIKTRGQQVTLRCSSQSGHNTVSWYQQALGQGPQFIFQYYREEENGRGNFPPRFSGLQFPNYSSELNVNALELDDSALYLCASSLVTVINEQYFGPGTRLTVT.

This chain uses TRBV18 with TRBJ2-7; a possible D gene is TRBD1 (6 bases). Trimming pared 6 bases from V and 3 bases from J, leaving 18 bases between. This CDR3 spans 15 amino acids. Germline-derived CDR1 and CDR2 are KGHSH and LQKENI. This chain's CDR3 is CASSPPTGAFYEQYF. For the CDR3, the DNA is TGTGCCAGCTCGCCCCCGACAGGTGCGTTCTACGAGCAGTACTTC.

This clone was seen ten or more times. The gene calls are TRBV5-1 and TRBJ1-1; D unclear. This CDR3 comprises 14 residues. The V end lost 0 bases, the J end lost 1 base, and 7 bases lay between the germline ends. The germline V gene encodes CDR1 SGHRS and CDR2 YFSETQ. Here the CDR3 reads CASSLGSQNTEAFF. CDR3 in DNA: TGCGCCAGCAGCTTGGGTAGTCAGAACACTGAAGCTTTCTTT. The whole variable domain, remainder taken from reference TRBV5-1 and TRBJ1-1, is KAGVTQTPRYLIKTRGQQVTLSCSPISGHRSVSWYQQTPGQGLQFLFEYFSETQRNKGNFPGRFSGRQFSNSRSEMNVSTLELGDSALYLCASSLGSQNTEAFFGQGTRLTVV.

For the CDR3, the DNA is TGTGCCACCAGCAGAGCCCGGGATGAGCAGTTCTTC. Residues: CATSRARDEQFF. V usage is TRBV15 and J usage is TRBJ2-1; D is uncertain. CDR1 is LNHNV and CDR2 is YYDKDF in the germline V gene (reference sequence). The CDR3 loop spans 12 amino acids. V was trimmed by 1 base and J by 8 bases, leaving 6 bases between them.

V is TRBV6-5 and J is TRBJ1-1, with no clear D. Per the germline V gene, CDR1 is MNHEY and CDR2 is SVGAGI. CDR3 size: 16 residues. V lost 0 bases and J lost 4, with 15 bases in between. CDR3 residues: CASSYSQTWMATEAFF. The CDR3 nucleotides are TGTGCCAGCAGTTACTCCCAGACATGGATGGCCACTGAAGCTTTCTTT.